The 11 T cell receptor beta chains below all came from one sample that was sequenced in a study of CD8 T cells in Susac syndrome. The authors reverse transcribed 0.5 to 1 ug RNA with random hexamers. TCRdb passed the immunoSEQ multiplex PCR reads through MiXCR, listing each CDR3 protein once. The sample contains around 100,000 distinct CDR3 sequences, about 95% of which appear only once. Sequenced sample: CD8+ T cells from PBMCs. These receptors were obtained from a human donor with Susac syndrome.

The rearrangement links TRBV5-1 to TRBJ2-7; D is perhaps TRBD1 (5 bases). The length of the CDR3 is 15 residues. Germline V lookup: CDR1 SGHRS, CDR2 YFSETQ. Between the trimmed V and J ends, which lost 5 bases and 2 bases, there was a span of 17 bases. The CDR3 protein is CASRSTGSKAYEQYF. The CDR3 coding sequence is TGCGCCAGCAGATCCACAGGATCAAAGGCCTACGAGCAGTACTTC.

This clonotype was found once. The chain recombines TRBV29-1 with TRBJ1-4, with 9 bases lining up with TRBD1. CDR1 and CDR2 (germline): SQVTM, ANQGSEA. The junction had 11 bases not matched to a gene; V was cut back by 7 bases and J by 11 bases. The CDR3 covers 13 residues. Here the CDR3 DNA reads TGCAGCGGCAAGTTCTCGACAGGGGGGAAACTGTTTTTT. It encodes CSGKFSTGGKLFF.

The chain combines TRBV29-1 with TRBJ1-1, with 8 bases matching TRBD1. CDR3 length: 14 amino acids. Germline V gene data show CDR1 as SQVTM and CDR2 as ANQGSEA. Unmatched junction bases numbered 4, after V lost 4 bases and J lost 0 bases. CDR3 sequence: CSVGTGTMNTEAFF. CDR3 coding DNA: TGCAGCGTTGGGACAGGGACCATGAACACTGAAGCTTTCTTT. Combining the CDR3 with reference TRBV29-1 and TRBJ1-1 gives the whole variable domain SAVISQKPSRDICQRGTSLTIQCQVDSQVTMMFWYRQQPGQSLTLIATANQGSEATYESGFVIDKFPISRPNLTFSTLTVSNMSPEDSSIYLCSVGTGTMNTEAFFGQGTRLTVV.

The table lists this clonotype with a count of one. The CDR3 reads CSARDQRGSTQYF. The DNA of the CDR3 is TGCAGTGCTAGGGACCAGCGGGGGAGCACCCAGTACTTC. The chain employs TRBV20-1 and TRBJ2-5, with 8 bases lining up with TRBD2. The CDR3 covers 13 residues. The V segment lost 3 bases and the J segment 8 bases; nucleotides outside the gene matches: 8. Germline V gene data show CDR1 as DFQATT and CDR2 as SNEGSKA (reference sequence).

This chain joins TRBV9 and TRBJ1-1; no reliable D call. Trimming stripped 3 bases from V and 4 bases from J, with 7 bases between. The germline V gene has CDR1 SGDLS and CDR2 YYNGEE. The CDR3 spans 12 residues. The CDR3 DNA sequence: TGTGCCAGCAGCGAGAGTACCACTGAAGCTTTCTTT. Amino acid sequence: CASSESTTEAFF.

This chain uses TRBV6-5 with TRBJ1-5; tentative D call: TRBD1 (6 bases). V was trimmed by 5 bases and J by 8 bases, leaving 16 bases between them. Germline V gives CDR1 MNHEY, CDR2 SVGAGI. This CDR3 contains 14 residues. The CDR3 reads CASSPGGGGEPQHF. CDR3 sequence (DNA): TGTGCCAGCAGTCCCGGGGGAGGGGGTGAGCCCCAGCATTTT.

This chain links TRBV29-1 with TRBJ2-1; D gene unclear. The CDR3 contains 11 residues. Germline V gene sequence: CDR1 SQVTM, CDR2 ANQGSEA. With 4 bases removed from V and 6 bases from J, the gap between germline ends came to 7 bases. The chain's CDR3 is CSVAWVNEQFF. The CDR3, as DNA: TGCAGCGTTGCATGGGTCAATGAGCAGTTCTTC.

V is TRBV3-1 and J is TRBJ1-2; D is unclear. The CDR3 consists of 16 residues. CDR1 and CDR2 from the germline V gene are LGHDT and YNNKEL (reference sequence). Trimming removed 0 bases at V and 4 bases at J, with 15 bases between. The CDR3 nucleotides read TGTGCCAGCAGCCAAGAGACGGGCAGAAACCTCTATGGCTACACCTTC. Translated, it gives CASSQETGRNLYGYTF.

The chain recombines TRBV23-1 with TRBJ1-2; D not certain. TRBV23-1 carries the ORF label, with uncertain function. The V end lost 0 bases, the J end lost 10 bases, and 6 bases lay between the germline ends. CDR3 length: 11 amino acids. CDR3 residues: CASSQSGFYTF. Here the CDR3 DNA reads TGCGCCAGCAGTCAATCAGGATTCTACACCTTC.

The CDR3 DNA reads as TGTGCCAGCAGCTTCGGACAATCCACTGAAGCTTTCTTT. This translates into CASSFGQSTEAFF. This chain links TRBV11-2 with TRBJ1-1; D is perhaps TRBD1 (5 bases). Germline assignment: CDR1 SGHAT and CDR2 FQNNGV. V lost 3 bases, J lost 4 bases, and 9 bases lay in between. There are 13 residues in the CDR3.

This chain uses TRBV20-1 with TRBJ1-5; possible D gene TRBD1, 5 bases. The CDR3 covers 13 residues. V was pared by 5 bases and J by 6 bases, with 14 bases between. Germline V gene sequence: CDR1 DFQATT, CDR2 SNEGSKA (reference sequence). The CDR3 loop reads CSAQVGVRQPQHF. For the CDR3, the DNA is TGCAGTGCTCAGGTGGGGGTACGTCAGCCCCAGCATTTT.